One TCR beta chain is described in this entry. The sample is drawn from a study of Graves' ophthalmopathy and Graves' hyperthyroidism. Amplified TCR beta CDR3 regions were obtained using RNA transcripts as template. HTBI primers were used in a first-round RT-PCR, which preceded a second-round multiplex PCR. Using its own MiXCR run on the multiplex PCR reads, TCRdb lists one record per CDR3 protein. The sample carries 600,000 to 700,000 distinct CDR3 sequences, over 40% recorded once. The receptor was derived from an adult man with Graves' ophthalmopathy. The sequenced sample was peripheral blood.

As DNA, the CDR3 is TGTGCCAGCAGCTCCTCACTAGCCGCCGGGGAGCTGTTTTTT. This translates into CASSSSLAAGELFF. V is TRBV7-8 and J is TRBJ2-2; D is possibly TRBD2 (6 bases). Germline lookup yields CDR1 SGHVS and CDR2 FQNEAQ. V was clipped by 4 bases and J by 6 bases, with 12 bases between them. The CDR3 is 14 residues long.